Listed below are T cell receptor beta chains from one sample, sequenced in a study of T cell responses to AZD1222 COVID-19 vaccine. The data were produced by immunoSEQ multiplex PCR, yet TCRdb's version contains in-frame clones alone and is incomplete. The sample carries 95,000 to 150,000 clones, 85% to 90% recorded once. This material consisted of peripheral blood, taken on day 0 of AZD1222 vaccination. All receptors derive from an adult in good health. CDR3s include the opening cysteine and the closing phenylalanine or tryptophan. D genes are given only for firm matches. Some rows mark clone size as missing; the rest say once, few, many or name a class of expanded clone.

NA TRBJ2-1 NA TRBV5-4 TGTGCCAGCAGCTTGGATTCTGGTTACAATGAGCAGTTCTTC CASSLDSGYNEQFF
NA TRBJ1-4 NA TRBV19 TGTGCCAGTAGTAAGACACTAACTAATGAAAAACTGTTTTTT CASSKTLTNEKLFF
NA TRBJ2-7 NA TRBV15 TGTGCCACCAGCAGGAGCAGGGCCGAGCAGTACTTC CATSRSRAEQYF
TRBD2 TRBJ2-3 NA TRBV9 TGTGCCAGCAGCGCGGGACTAGCGGGGTTGGCAGATACGCAGTATTTT CASSAGLAGLADTQYF
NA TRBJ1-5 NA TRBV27 TGTGCCAGCGGAGGCAGCTCGGCCGGTCAGCCCCAGCATTTT CASGGSSAGQPQHF
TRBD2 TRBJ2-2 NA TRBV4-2 TGTGCCAGCAGCCAAGAAGGCGGGGGGGCCACCGGGGAGCTGTTTTTT CASSQEGGGATGELFF
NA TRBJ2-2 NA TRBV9 TGTGCCAGCAGCGTCCTAGCGTCCACCGGGGAGCTGTTTTTT CASSVLASTGELFF
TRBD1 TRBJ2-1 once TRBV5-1 TGCGCCACCCCGGGACAGTATTCCTACAATGAGCAGTTCTTC CATPGQYSYNEQFF
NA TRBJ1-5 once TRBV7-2 TGTGCCAGCAGCTTATGGCAAGGGAGCAATCAGCCCCAGCATTTT CASSLWQGSNQPQHF
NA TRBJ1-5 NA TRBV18 TGTGCCAGCTCACCCCCGGGGGGCAGTAGCAATCAGCCCCAGCATTTT CASSPPGGSSNQPQHF
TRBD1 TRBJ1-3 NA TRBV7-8 TGTGCCAGCGGCCTTAGGACAGGTTCTGGAAACACCATATATTTT CASGLRTGSGNTIYF
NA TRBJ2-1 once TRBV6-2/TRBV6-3 TGTGCCAGCAGTTACGCCCACAGGGGAGGCCACAATGAGCAGTTCTTC CASSYAHRGGHNEQFF
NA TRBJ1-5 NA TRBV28 TGTGCCAGCAGTCAGGGAGGTCAGCCCCAGCATTTT CASSQGGQPQHF
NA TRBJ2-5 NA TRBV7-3 TGTGCCAGCAGCTTAACCGGGACACCCCAAGAGACCCAGTACTTC CASSLTGTPQETQYF
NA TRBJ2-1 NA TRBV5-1 TGCGCCAGCAGCTTGGATTGGGGTGAGCAGTTCTTC CASSLDWGEQFF
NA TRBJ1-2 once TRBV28 TGTGCCAGCAGTTCGGCAGGGTTTGGCTACACCTTC CASSSAGFGYTF
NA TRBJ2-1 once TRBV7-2 TGTGCCAGCAGCTTAGGGCTGGGGGGTTACAATGAGCAGTTCTTC CASSLGLGGYNEQFF
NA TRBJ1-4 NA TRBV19 TGTGCCAGTAGTAATCGCGGGGCGACTAATGAAAAACTGTTTTTT CASSNRGATNEKLFF
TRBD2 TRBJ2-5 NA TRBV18 TGTGCCAGCTCACCCCCTAGCGGGAGGAAAGAGACCCAGTACTTC CASSPPSGRKETQYF
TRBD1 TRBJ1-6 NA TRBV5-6 TGTGCCAGCAGCCTGACCAGACAGGGTTCTAATTCACCCCTCCACTTT CASSLTRQGSNSPLHF
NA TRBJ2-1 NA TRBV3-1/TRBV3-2 TGTGCCAGCAGCCAAGGTTGGGCTTATGGAGAGCAGTTCTTC CASSQGWAYGEQFF
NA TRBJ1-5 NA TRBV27 TGTGCCAGCAGAGTTACGGCGGGGGCGCGGGGTCAGCCCCAGCATTTT CASRVTAGARGQPQHF
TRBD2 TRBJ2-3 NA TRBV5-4 TGTGCCAGCAGCTTCCCAGCGGGGGGGAGCACAGATACGCAGTATTTT CASSFPAGGSTDTQYF
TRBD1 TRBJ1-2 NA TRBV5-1 TGCGCCAGCAGCCCCGAGGGGGCACTCTATGGCTACACCTTC CASSPEGALYGYTF